This T cell receptor (beta chain) was documented in a study of CD8 T cells in ankylosing spondylitis. Points from the study as a whole: A motif in TCR beta, a set of several highly homologous variants, appeared characteristic of ankylosing spondylitis blood.

As for this clonotype: The antigen is undetermined.

TCRdb reanalysed the 5' RACE reads using MiXCR and keeps one entry per CDR3 protein. The table has about 440,000 distinct CDR3 sequences, under 20% seen once. The TCR sequence derives from a male donor with ankylosing spondylitis. Source material: blood, either unsorted or a sorted T cell fraction (not recorded which).

The chain's CDR3 is CASRLGELGQNTEAFF. The DNA of the CDR3 is TGCGCCAGCAGGCTGGGCGAACTCGGACAGAACACTGAAGCTTTCTTT. The chain has TRBV5-1 and TRBJ1-1; maybe TRBD1 (5 bases). The ends were cut back, 5 bases at V and 1 base at J, with 18 bases in the middle. Germline V gene data show CDR1 as SGHRS and CDR2 as YFSETQ. CDR3 length equals 16 residues.